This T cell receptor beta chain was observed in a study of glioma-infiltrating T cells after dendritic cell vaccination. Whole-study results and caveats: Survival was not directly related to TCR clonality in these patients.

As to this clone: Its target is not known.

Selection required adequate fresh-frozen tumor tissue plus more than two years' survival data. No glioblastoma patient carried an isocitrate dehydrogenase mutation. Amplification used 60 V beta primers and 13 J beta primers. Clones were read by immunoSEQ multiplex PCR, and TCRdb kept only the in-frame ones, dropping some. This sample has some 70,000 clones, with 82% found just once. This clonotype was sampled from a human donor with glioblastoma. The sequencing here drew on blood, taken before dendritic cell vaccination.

CDR3 nucleotide sequence: TGTGCCAGCAGCTTTAACGACATTCAGCCCCAGCATTTT. Amino acids: CASSFNDIQPQHF. The rearrangement links TRBV5-4 to TRBJ1-5; D is uncertain. V lost 2 bases to trimming and J lost 6 bases, with 9 bases between them. Per the germline V gene, CDR1 is SGHNT and CDR2 is YYREEE (reference sequence). The CDR3 contains 13 residues. The whole variable domain, remainder taken from reference TRBV5-4 and TRBJ1-5, is ETGVTQSPTHLIKTRGQQVTLRCSSQSGHNTVSWYQQALGQGPQFIFQYYREEENGRGNFPPRFSGLQFPNYSSELNVNALELDDSALYLCASSFNDIQPQHFGDGTRLSIL.